The following is a T cell receptor beta chain sequence with its context. This sample stems from a study of T cell responses to AZD1222 COVID-19 vaccine. Generated by immunoSEQ multiplex PCR, the TCRdb table keeps only in-frame clones and is missing some. Of about 84,000 clones in the sample, around nine tenths are singletons; the top ten hold 1.5%. The CDR3 extends over 14 amino acids. Unmatched junction bases numbered 6, after V lost 3 bases and J lost 4 bases. Germline V gene sequence: CDR1 SGHNT, CDR2 YYREEE (reference sequence). This sequence was found in an adult in good health. The sequencing used peripheral blood, collected on day 0 of AZD1222 vaccination. The V and J genes are TRBV5-4 and TRBJ2-7; 8 nucleotides match TRBD2. CDR3 coding DNA: TGTGCCAGCAGCTCGGCGCGGGGGGATTACGAGCAGTACTTC. Amino acid sequence: CASSSARGDYEQYF.